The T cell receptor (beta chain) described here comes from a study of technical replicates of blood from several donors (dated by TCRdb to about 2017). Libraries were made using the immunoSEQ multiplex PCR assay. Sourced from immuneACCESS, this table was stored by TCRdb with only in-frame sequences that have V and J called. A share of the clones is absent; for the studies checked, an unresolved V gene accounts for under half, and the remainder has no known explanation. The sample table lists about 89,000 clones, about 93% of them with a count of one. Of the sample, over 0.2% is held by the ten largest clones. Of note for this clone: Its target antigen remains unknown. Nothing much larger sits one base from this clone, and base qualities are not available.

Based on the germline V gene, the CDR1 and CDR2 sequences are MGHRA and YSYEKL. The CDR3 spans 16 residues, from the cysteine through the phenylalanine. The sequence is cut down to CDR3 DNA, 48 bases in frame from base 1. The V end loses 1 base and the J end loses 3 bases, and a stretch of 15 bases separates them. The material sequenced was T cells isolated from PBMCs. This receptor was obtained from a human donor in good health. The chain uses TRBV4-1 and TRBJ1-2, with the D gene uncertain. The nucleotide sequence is TGCGCCAGCAGCCAAGGGGCATTCAGGATCGACTATGGCTACACCTTC. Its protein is CASSQGAFRIDYGYTF.